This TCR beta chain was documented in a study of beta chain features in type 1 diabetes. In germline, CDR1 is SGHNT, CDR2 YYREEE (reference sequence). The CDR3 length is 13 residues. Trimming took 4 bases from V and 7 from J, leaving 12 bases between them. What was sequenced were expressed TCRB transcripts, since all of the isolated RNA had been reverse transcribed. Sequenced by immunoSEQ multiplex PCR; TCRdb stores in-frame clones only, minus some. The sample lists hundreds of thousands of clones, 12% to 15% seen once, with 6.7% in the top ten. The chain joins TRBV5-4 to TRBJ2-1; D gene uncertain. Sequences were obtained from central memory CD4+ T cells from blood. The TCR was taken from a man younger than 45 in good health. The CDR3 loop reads CASSGIGDNEQFF. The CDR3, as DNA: TGTGCCAGCAGCGGAATCGGAGATAATGAGCAGTTCTTC.